This T cell receptor beta chain stems from a study of T cells in Graves' hyperthyroidism and ophthalmopathy. Findings and caveats of the study: With a median lead of around 6.7 months before onset, the model predicted ophthalmopathy. Ophthalmopathy stood apart from stable hyperthyroidism in a 13 V-J model.

With 0 bases removed from V and 2 bases from J, the gap between germline ends came to 10 bases. Germline loops: CDR1 SEHNR, CDR2 FQNEAQ (reference sequence). The CDR3 has 15 residues. This clonotype has a count of ten or more. As yet, its antigen is unknown. Amplification of TCR beta CDR3 regions was performed using RNA transcripts as template. The HTBI primer set was used in a first-round RT-PCR of the TCR CDR3. Using its own MiXCR run on the multiplex PCR reads, TCRdb lists one record per CDR3 protein. Here the sample spans 270,000 or so distinct CDR3 sequences, less than 30% being singletons. Clinicians diagnosed patients from clinical symptoms, serum thyroxine and TRAb, thyroid ultrasound and orbital computed tomography.

The source of this sequence is a man aged 40-49 years with Graves' hyperthyroidism that later progressed to Graves' ophthalmopathy. The source material was blood. The chain has TRBV7-9 and TRBJ1-2; D gene uncertain. The CDR3: CASSLASSQNYGYTF. The CDR3 DNA follows: TGTGCCAGCAGCTTAGCGTCGTCACAGAACTATGGCTACACCTTC. Based on the CDR3 plus reference TRBV7-9 and TRBJ1-2, the full variable domain is DTGVSQNPRHKITKRGQNVTFRCDPISEHNRLYWYRQTLGQGPEFLTYFQNEAQLEKSRLLSDRFSAERPKGSFSTLEIQRTEQGDSAMYLCASSLASSQNYGYTFGSGTRLTVV.